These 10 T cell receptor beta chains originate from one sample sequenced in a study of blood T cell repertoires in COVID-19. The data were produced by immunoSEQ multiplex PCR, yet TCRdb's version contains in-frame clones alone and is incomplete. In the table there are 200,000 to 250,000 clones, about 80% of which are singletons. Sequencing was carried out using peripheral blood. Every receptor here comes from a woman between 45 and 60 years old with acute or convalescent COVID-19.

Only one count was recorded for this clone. CDR3 residues: CASSQGATSGNTIYF. CDR3 DNA sequence: TGTGCCAGCAGCCAAGGGGCCACCTCTGGAAACACCATATATTTT. V gene TRBV7-2 combines with J gene TRBJ1-3, with D tentatively TRBD1 (5 bases). CDR3 length: 15 residues. CDR1 SGHTA and CDR2 FQGNSA come from the germline V gene. The ends were cut back, 5 bases at V and 0 bases at J, with 11 bases in the middle.

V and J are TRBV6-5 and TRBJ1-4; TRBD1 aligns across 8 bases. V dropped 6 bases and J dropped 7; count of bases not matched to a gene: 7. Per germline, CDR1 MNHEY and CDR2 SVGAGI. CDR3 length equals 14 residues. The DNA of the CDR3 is TGTGCCAGCAGGTCACGGACAGGGATTGAAAAACTGTTTTTT. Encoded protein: CASRSRTGIEKLFF.

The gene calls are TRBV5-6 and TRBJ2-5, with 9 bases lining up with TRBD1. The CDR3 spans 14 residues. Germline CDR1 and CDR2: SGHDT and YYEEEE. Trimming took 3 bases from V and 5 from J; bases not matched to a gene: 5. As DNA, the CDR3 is TGTGCCAGCAGCTCACAGGGGGCGTCGGAGACCCAGTACTTC. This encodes CASSSQGASETQYF. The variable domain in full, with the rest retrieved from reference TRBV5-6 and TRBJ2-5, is DAGVTQSPTHLIKTRGQQVTLRCSPKSGHDTVSWYQQALGQGPQFIFQYYEEEERQRGNFPDRFSGHQFPNYSSELNVNALLLGDSALYLCASSSQGASETQYFGPGTRLLVL.

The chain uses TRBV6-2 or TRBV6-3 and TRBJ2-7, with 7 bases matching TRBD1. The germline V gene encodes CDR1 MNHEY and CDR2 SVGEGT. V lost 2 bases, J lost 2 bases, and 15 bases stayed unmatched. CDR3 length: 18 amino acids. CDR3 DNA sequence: TGTGCCAGCAGTTACGATCCCCGGACAGGACAGCTCCCCTACGAGCAGTACTTC. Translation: CASSYDPRTGQLPYEQYF.

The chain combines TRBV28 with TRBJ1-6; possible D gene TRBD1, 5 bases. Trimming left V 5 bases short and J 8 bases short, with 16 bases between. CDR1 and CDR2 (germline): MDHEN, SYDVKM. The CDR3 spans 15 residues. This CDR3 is CASSPQAEGDSPLHF. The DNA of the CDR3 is TGTGCCAGCAGTCCACAGGCGGAAGGGGATTCACCCCTCCACTTT.

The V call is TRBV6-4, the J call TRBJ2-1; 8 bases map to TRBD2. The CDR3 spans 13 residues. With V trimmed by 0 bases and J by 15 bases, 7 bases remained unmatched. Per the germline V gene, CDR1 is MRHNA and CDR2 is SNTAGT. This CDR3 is CASSDSTGGPPFF. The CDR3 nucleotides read TGTGCCAGCAGTGACTCGACGGGAGGGCCGCCGTTCTTC.

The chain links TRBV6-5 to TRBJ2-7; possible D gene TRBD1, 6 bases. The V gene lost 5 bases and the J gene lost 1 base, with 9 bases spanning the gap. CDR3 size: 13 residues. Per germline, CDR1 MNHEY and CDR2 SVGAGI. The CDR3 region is CASSPGESYEQYF. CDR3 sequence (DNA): TGTGCCAGCAGTCCAGGGGAATCCTACGAGCAGTACTTC.

CDR3 loop: CASSLGLGAHEQYF. CDR3 DNA: TGTGCCAGCAGTCTGGGACTAGGTGCACACGAGCAGTACTTC. The chain couples TRBV2 to TRBJ2-7; 8 bases line up with TRBD2. The V gene's germline CDR1 is SNHLY and CDR2 FYNNEI. The V segment lost 5 bases and the J segment 5 bases; nucleotides outside the gene matches: 8. The CDR3 consists of 14 residues.

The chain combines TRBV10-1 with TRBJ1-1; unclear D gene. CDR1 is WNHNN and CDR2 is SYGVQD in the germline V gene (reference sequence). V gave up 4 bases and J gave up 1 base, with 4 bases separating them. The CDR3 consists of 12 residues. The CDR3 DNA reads TGCGCCAGCAGTGCAAAGAACACTGAAGCTTTCTTT. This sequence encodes CASSAKNTEAFF.

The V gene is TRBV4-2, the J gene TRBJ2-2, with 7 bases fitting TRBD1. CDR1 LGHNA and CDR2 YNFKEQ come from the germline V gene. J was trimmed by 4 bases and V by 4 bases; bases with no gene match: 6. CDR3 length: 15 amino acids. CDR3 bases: TGTGCCAGCAGCCGATCGACAGGGCTCACCGGGGAGCTGTTTTTT. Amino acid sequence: CASSRSTGLTGELFF.